The present entry profiles one T cell receptor (beta chain) with its context. In this sample, this clonotype turned up many times. Its antigen is not yet known. It has no much larger one-base neighbor in the sample; base qualities were not kept. TCRdb shows the sequencer as Illumina NovaSeq 6000. TCRalpha and TCRbeta cDNA libraries were built by 5'RACE with constant-segment primers, adding sample barcodes and unique molecular identifiers. RNA was extracted from every sample with Trizol reagent. Library amplification was performed in two PCR steps, and a second sample barcode and Illumina TruSeq adapters were introduced in the second step. The libraries were sequenced on an Illumina NovaSeq using 2 x 150 bp paired-end reads. Per the authors' processing: Reads were demultiplexed and collapsed into UMI-guided consensus sequences with migec v1.2.7. Using mixcr v2.1.11, UMI consensuses were aligned to TRA and TRB V and J templates and then assembled into clonotypes. Expanded or contracted clonotypes were those called significant by both edgeR and NoisET, with noise models trained on biological replicates. edgeR calls used a false discovery rate-adjusted p below 0.01 and a log2 fold-change threshold of 1. PCA with hierarchical clustering of max-normalized trajectories of the 1000 most abundant clonotypes was used as exploratory dynamics analysis. Separately sequenced CD4+ and CD8+ repertoires were used to assign a CD4 or CD8 phenotype to each responding clone. TCRdb reran the public reads through fastp at Q25 and MiXCR, keeping productive beta chains. Each entry is one CDR3 protein sequence, shown with its most common DNA and genes. The V and J calls shown here were made by TCRdb, not taken from the authors' results. Present in this sample are 350,000 to 450,000 distinct CDR3 sequences, roughly an eighth of which were seen just once. The ten largest clones add up to less than 25% of the sample.

Ficoll-Paque density gradient centrifugation was used to isolate PBMCs. The data stem from a study of T-cell memory formation after mild COVID-19 (dated by TCRdb to the early 2020s). Background on the whole study: TCR sequence clusters from the two donors were largely donor specific. Two young, previously healthy adult volunteers made up the cohort, one male and one female. T-cell clones expanding and contracting after mild COVID-19 in a couple of donors were tracked by longitudinal TCRalpha and TCRbeta repertoire sequencing.

Study-wide findings and limitations: Contracting CD4+ clones appeared mostly in the CM and EM memory subsets, whereas CD8+ clones were enriched in EMRA. Only a couple of mild cases were covered in the study, and larger cohorts including severe cases with pre-infection samples were considered necessary. SARS-CoV-2 specificity of the second-wave clones peaking on day 37 was not confirmed. Clones contracting from day 15 to 85 had balanced CD4/CD8 phenotypes, while a second wave expanding from day 15 to 37 was biased towards CD4+. Some responding clones were found in pre-infection memory, which suggests that pre-existing cross-reactive memory T cells took part in the SARS-CoV-2 response.

Sequenced: PBMCs or a T cell subset sorted from them (not recorded which). The receptor comes from a man younger than 35 who had mild COVID-19 (a few samples of this study predate the infection). The sample titles of this study are shuffled in the database, so cell type and time point are left out; the donor was told from shared clones.

The nucleotide sequence reads as follows: TGTGCCAGCAGTCAGCGATTTGGGACCTATAGCAATCAGCCCCAGCATTTT. Translated, this gives CASSQRFGTYSNQPQHF. This chain is built from TRBV6-5 and TRBJ1-5; the D gene is possibly TRBD1, with 5 bases matching. CDR1 and CDR2 were assigned from the germline V gene as MNHEY and SVGAGI. Inclusive of the bounding cysteine and phenylalanine, the CDR3 is 17 residues long. Only CDR3 DNA remains: 51 bases, in frame from the first base. The V and J ends are trimmed by 5 bases and 0 bases, leaving 17 bases between them.